This TCR beta chain was sequenced during a study of CD8+ T cells in alopecia areata. The CDR3 loop spans 14 amino acids. The germline CDR1 and CDR2 sequences are MNHEY and SMNVEV (reference sequence). Trimming at V came to 8 bases and at J to 3 bases, leaving 9 bases not matched to a gene. Sequencing relied on a cDNA template that was reverse transcribed from extracted RNA. Sequencing was performed with immunoSEQ multiplex PCR; in TCRdb, only in-frame clones are kept and a portion is missing. The sample has about 200,000 clones, 35% to 45% seen once. Concerning this clone itself: Its antigen remains unknown.

Specified treatment: oral pan-JAK inhibitor, 5-10 mg twice daily. Those with alopecia areata gave lesional scalp punch biopsies and peripheral blood. PBMCs provided sorted CD4+ and CD8+ T cells. Findings of the study overall: During tofacitinib treatment, many expanded lesional clones remained in scalp and blood. The study found tofacitinib significantly decreased scalp clonality and expanded CD8+ clones among the top 100.

The TCR originated in a human donor with alopecia areata. The material was CD4+ T cells sorted from blood, obtained at approximately week 34, from a patient treated with tofacitinib. The chain couples TRBV27 to TRBJ2-7, with 8 bases fitting TRBD1. CDR3 nucleotides: TGTGCCAGCGGCTCTGTGACAGGGGTCTACGAGCAGTACTTC. It is translated as CASGSVTGVYEQYF.